This TCR beta chain was identified during a study of immune evolution from preneoplasia to lung adenocarcinoma. This CDR3 has 12 amino acids. Germline CDR1 MDHEN, CDR2 SYDVKM. Losses at the gene ends were 4 bases for V and 6 bases for J; bases not matched to a gene: 0. Repertoires were generated with immunoSEQ multiplex PCR, while TCRdb's copy carries only in-frame clones and drops some. The sample records 9,500 to 13,000 clones, around 82% being singletons. Sequenced material: FFPE minimally invasive lung adenocarcinoma tissue. This TCR was sampled from a person between 65 and 80 years old with lung adenocarcinoma. This chain connects TRBV28 to TRBJ2-1, with 7 bases aligning to TRBD1. The CDR3 loop is CASSWTGNEQFF. The DNA for the CDR3 is TGTGCCAGCAGTTGGACAGGCAATGAGCAGTTCTTC.